These 7 T cell receptor beta chains came from one sample sequenced in a study of blood T cell repertoires in COVID-19. The repertoire was sequenced with immunoSEQ multiplex PCR; TCRdb's copy has only in-frame clones and lacks some. The sample consists of a few hundred thousand clones, over 60% of them appearing once. The sequencing sample was made of peripheral blood. These receptors came from a woman aged 70-85 years with acute or convalescent COVID-19.

J is TRBJ2-5 and V is TRBV11-3; 9 nucleotides align to TRBD2. With V trimmed by 7 bases and J by 2 bases, 5 bases remained unmatched. CDR1 and CDR2 from the germline V gene are SGHNT and YENEEA. This CDR3 spans 14 amino acids. Written as DNA, the CDR3 is TGTGCCAGCATAGCGGGGGCCCCTCAAGAGACCCAGTACTTC. Translated: CASIAGAPQETQYF.

The J gene is TRBJ2-3, the V gene TRBV24-1, with 8 bases lining up with TRBD1. V shed 2 bases and J 5 bases; nucleotides not matched to a gene: 11. Germline V gives CDR1 KGHDR, CDR2 SFDVKD. The CDR3 totals 17 residues. CDR3 in amino acids: CATSDYGQGGTRDTQYF. The DNA for the CDR3 is TGTGCCACCAGTGATTACGGACAGGGTGGCACACGAGATACGCAGTATTTT.

The chain uses TRBV7-8 and TRBJ1-1; a possible D gene is TRBD1 (6 bases). CDR1 is SGHVS, CDR2 FQNEAQ, per germline. V gave up 5 bases and J gave up 1 base, with 8 bases separating them. This CDR3 is built from 13 residues. CDR3 loop: CASSGQPNTEAFF. For the CDR3, the DNA is TGTGCCAGCAGCGGACAGCCGAACACTGAAGCTTTCTTT. Combining the CDR3 with reference TRBV7-8 and TRBJ1-1 gives the whole variable domain GAGVSQSPRYKVAKRGQDVALRCDPISGHVSLFWYQQALGQGPEFLTYFQNEAQLDKSGLPSDRFFAERPEGSVSTLKIQRTQQEDSAVYLCASSGQPNTEAFFGQGTRLTVV.

The chain uses TRBV7-2 and TRBJ2-7; TRBD1 matches 7 bases. J was trimmed by 3 bases and V by 4 bases; bases with no gene match: 12. This CDR3 has 16 residues. Germline V CDR1 and CDR2: SGHTA, FQGNSA. CDR3 bases: TGTGCCAGCAGCTCCACCCGGGACAGTCGTATCTACGAGCAGTACTTC. Translation gives CASSSTRDSRIYEQYF.

The chain uses TRBV7-2 and TRBJ2-7; 7 bases match TRBD2. CDR1 and CDR2 (germline): SGHTA, FQGNSA. V dropped 1 base and J dropped 3; count of bases not matched to a gene: 3. This CDR3 has 14 residues. CDR3 nucleotides: TGTGCCAGCAGCTTAGTGGCTAGCGGCTACGAGCAGTACTTC. Translating it yields CASSLVASGYEQYF. Looking up the rest from reference TRBV7-2 and TRBJ2-7 gives the full variable domain: GAGVSQSPSNKVTEKGKDVELRCDPISGHTALYWYRQSLGQGLEFLIYFQGNSAPDKSGLPSDRFSAERTGGSVSTLTIQRTQQEDSAVYLCASSLVASGYEQYFGPGTRLTVT.

This clone was seen once. The chain has TRBV6-5 and TRBJ1-2; 7 bases are a match to TRBD1. CDR1 and CDR2 from the germline V gene are MNHEY and SVGAGI. Trimming took 6 bases from V and 2 from J; bases not matched to a gene: 9. This CDR3 spans 15 amino acids. The CDR3 loop is CASSWDSEENYGYTF. The CDR3, as DNA: TGTGCCAGCAGCTGGGACAGTGAGGAGAACTATGGCTACACCTTC.

The V call is TRBV2, the J call TRBJ2-5; 11 bases are a match to TRBD2. This CDR3 contains 17 residues. The ends lost 8 bases at V and 2 bases at J; junction bases unmatched: 13. The germline V gene encodes CDR1 SNHLY and CDR2 FYNNEI. The CDR3 loop reads CASVGLAGGTRQETQYF. CDR3 DNA: TGTGCCAGCGTCGGGCTAGCGGGGGGCACTCGACAAGAGACCCAGTACTTC. The whole variable domain, remainder taken from reference TRBV2 and TRBJ2-5, is EPEVTQTPSHQVTQMGQEVILRCVPISNHLYFYWYRQILGQKVEFLVSFYNNEISEKSEIFDDQFSVERPDGSNFTLKIRSTKLEDSAMYFCASVGLAGGTRQETQYFGPGTRLLVL.